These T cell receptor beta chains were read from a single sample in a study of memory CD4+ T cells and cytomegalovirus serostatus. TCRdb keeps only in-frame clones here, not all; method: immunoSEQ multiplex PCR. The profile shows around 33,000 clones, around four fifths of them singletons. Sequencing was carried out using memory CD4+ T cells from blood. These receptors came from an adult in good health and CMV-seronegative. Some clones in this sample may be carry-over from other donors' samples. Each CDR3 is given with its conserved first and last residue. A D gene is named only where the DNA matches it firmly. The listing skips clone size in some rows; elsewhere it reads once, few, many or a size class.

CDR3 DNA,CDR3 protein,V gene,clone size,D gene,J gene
TGTGCCAGCAGTGAGTGGGGTCCCCAAGAGACCCAGTACTTC,CASSEWGPQETQYF,TRBV6-1,-,-,TRBJ2-5
TGCGCCAGCAGCCAAGGTTGGGGCAGGGGGGGAGCCGAGCAGTACTTC,CASSQGWGRGGAEQYF,TRBV4-1,-,-,TRBJ2-7
TGTGCCAGCAGCTTAGGGGACAGGCGGAACACTGAAGCTTTCTTT,CASSLGDRRNTEAFF,TRBV7-2,-,TRBD1,TRBJ1-1
TGTGCCAGCAGTCTCAGGGGTTCACCCCTCCACTTT,CASSLRGSPLHF,TRBV6-5,few,-,TRBJ1-6
TGTGCCAGCAGCTTAGACAGGGGGCCGTATGGCTACACCTTC,CASSLDRGPYGYTF,TRBV11-2,-,TRBD1,TRBJ1-2
TGTGCCAGTATACGGATTGGGATGAACACTGAAGCTTTCTTT,CASIRIGMNTEAFF,TRBV19,few,-,TRBJ1-1
TGTGCCAGCAGTAGGGCGAGCGGGAGTTTTAATGAGCAGTTCTTC,CASSRASGSFNEQFF,TRBV28,-,TRBD2,TRBJ2-1
TGTGCCAGCAGTGATTACAGGGCGGTGGATCAGCCCCAGCATTTT,CASSDYRAVDQPQHF,TRBV6-1,-,-,TRBJ1-5
TGCAGCTCTCAATCCGGGACAGATAACTATGGCTACACCTTC,CSSQSGTDNYGYTF,TRBV29-1,-,TRBD1,TRBJ1-2
TGTGCCAGCAGCAGTGGGGGCACAGATACGCAGTATTTT,CASSSGGTDTQYF,TRBV11-3,-,-,TRBJ2-3
TGTGCCAGCAGGATCGACGGGGACTCTGGAAACACCATATATTTT,CASRIDGDSGNTIYF,TRBV21-1,-,-,TRBJ1-3
TGCGCCAGCAGCTGGTGGGGTGACTCCTACAATGAGCAGTTCTTC,CASSWWGDSYNEQFF,TRBV5-1,-,-,TRBJ2-1
TGCAGCGTCCGCATCAGGGGGGACGGACTAATCGGCTACACCTTC,CSVRIRGDGLIGYTF,TRBV29-1,-,TRBD1,TRBJ1-2
TGTGCCAGTAGTATAACCCCCAACAGTAATGAAAAACTGTTTTTT,CASSITPNSNEKLFF,TRBV19,once,-,TRBJ1-4
TGTGCCAGCAGCCCCAGACCCGGTCAAGAGACCCAGTACTTC,CASSPRPGQETQYF,TRBV9,-,-,TRBJ2-5
TGTGCCAGCAGCTCCGGGACTAGCGGGGCCAACAATGAGCAGTTCTTC,CASSSGTSGANNEQFF,TRBV5-4,-,TRBD2,TRBJ2-1
TGTGCCAGCAGCTTTACTAGCGAGTCCTACAATGAGCAGTTCTTC,CASSFTSESYNEQFF,TRBV7-2,-,TRBD2,TRBJ2-1
TGTGCCAGCAGGGGACAGCCGAAATACGAGCAGTACTTC,CASRGQPKYEQYF,TRBV6-5,once,TRBD1,TRBJ2-7
TGTGCCAGCAGCTTCGCGAGGGGCGCTGGCACTAATGAAAAACTGTTTTTT,CASSFARGAGTNEKLFF,TRBV11-2,-,-,TRBJ1-4
TGTGCCAGCAGCTTAGCGGTGGGAAACACCATATATTTT,CASSLAVGNTIYF,TRBV7-2,-,-,TRBJ1-3
TGCGCCAGCAGCCAAGTATACGGGAATCAGCCCCAGCATTTT,CASSQVYGNQPQHF,TRBV4-1,few,-,TRBJ1-5
TGTGCCAGCAGCTTAGCGGGGGCGGCCGGACCCCTCCACTTT,CASSLAGAAGPLHF,TRBV7-8,-,-,TRBJ1-6
TGTGCCAGCAGTGAACTTGTGGGGGAGTATGAAGCTTTCTTT,CASSELVGEYEAFF,TRBV6-1,few,-,TRBJ1-1
TGTGCCAGCAGTTACTCCCCCCGGGGAGGGGCGGGTGAAGCTTTCTTT,CASSYSPRGGAGEAFF,TRBV6-5,-,-,TRBJ1-1
TGTGCCTGGGGGGTGGACAGCAATCAGCCCCAGCATTTT,CAWGVDSNQPQHF,TRBV30,-,-,TRBJ1-5
TGTGCCAGCATTAGTCCCGAAAGGTCACCCCTCCACTTT,CASISPERSPLHF,TRBV6-5,once,-,TRBJ1-6
TGTGCCAGCATCCTATGGCCCATTCGGCAGGGTAATGAAAAACTGTTTTTT,CASILWPIRQGNEKLFF,TRBV7-9,-,-,TRBJ1-4
TGCGCCAGCAGCCAAGATCTCTCCGGGAGGGATCAGCCCCAGCATTTT,CASSQDLSGRDQPQHF,TRBV4-1,few,-,TRBJ1-5
TGTGCCAGCAGAACAGGACAGAGTGGGGGAAACACCATATATTTT,CASRTGQSGGNTIYF,TRBV28,once,-,TRBJ1-3
TGTGCCAGCAGTGTAAGCCCGCTCCAAGAGACCCAGTACTTC,CASSVSPLQETQYF,TRBV2,once,-,TRBJ2-5
TGTGCCAGCAGCCCCCTCGGACAGGGAAGACCCCTCCACTTT,CASSPLGQGRPLHF,TRBV5-6,-,TRBD1,TRBJ1-6
TGTGCCAGCAGTTTGTCAGGGCTCTCTGGAAACACCATATATTTT,CASSLSGLSGNTIYF,TRBV28,-,-,TRBJ1-3
TGCGCCAGCAGCTTCGGGACAGGGGATGGAAACACCATATATTTT,CASSFGTGDGNTIYF,TRBV5-1,-,TRBD1,TRBJ1-3
TGTGCCAGCAGCACTGGACAGGGGAACACTGAAGCTTTCTTT,CASSTGQGNTEAFF,TRBV7-8,once,TRBD1,TRBJ1-1
TGTGCCATCATGGGGTACAGGGACTCCTACGAGCAGTACTTC,CAIMGYRDSYEQYF,TRBV10-3,-,-,TRBJ2-7
TGTGCCAGCAGCGCAAAAGCGGGAGGGGGCATAGAGCAGTTCTTC,CASSAKAGGGIEQFF,TRBV9,-,TRBD2,TRBJ2-1
TGTGCCAGTAGTATTTTCGCAGCAACAGATACGCAGTATTTT,CASSIFAATDTQYF,TRBV19,-,-,TRBJ2-3